The present T cell receptor beta chain was sequenced within a study of blood T cell repertoires in COVID-19. Study in general: T cells, B-cell-depleted T cells, or PBMCs provided the cDNA or gDNA that served as material.

This clone has ten or more counts. Some clones are missing from TCRdb's copy, which holds only in-frame ones; the method was immunoSEQ multiplex PCR. The sample yields about 120,000 clones, around 81% seen once. The germline V gene encodes CDR1 KGHSH and CDR2 LQKENI. CDR3 length equals 16 residues. V gave up 2 bases and J gave up 7 bases; unmatched junction bases: 6. The gene calls are TRBV18 and TRBJ2-1; TRBD1 agrees at 12 bases. Input material: peripheral blood. This sequence originates from a man between 65 and 85 years old with acute or convalescent COVID-19. CDR3 nucleotide sequence: TGTGCCAGCTCACCAGAGGGACAGGGGGCCATGAATGAGCAGTTCTTC. Amino acid sequence: CASSPEGQGAMNEQFF.